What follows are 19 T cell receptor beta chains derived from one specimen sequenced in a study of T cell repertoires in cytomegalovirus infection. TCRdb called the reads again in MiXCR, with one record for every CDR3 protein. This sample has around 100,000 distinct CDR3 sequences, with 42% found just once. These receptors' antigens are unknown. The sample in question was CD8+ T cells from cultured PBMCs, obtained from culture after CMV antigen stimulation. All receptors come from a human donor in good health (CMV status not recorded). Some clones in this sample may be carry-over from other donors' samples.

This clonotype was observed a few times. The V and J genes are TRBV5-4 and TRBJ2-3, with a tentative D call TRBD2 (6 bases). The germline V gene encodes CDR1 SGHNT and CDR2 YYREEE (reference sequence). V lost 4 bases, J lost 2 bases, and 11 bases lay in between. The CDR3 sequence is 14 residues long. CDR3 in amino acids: CASSPAGLTDTQYF. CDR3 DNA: TGTGCCAGCAGCCCCGCGGGACTCACAGATACGCAGTATTTT.

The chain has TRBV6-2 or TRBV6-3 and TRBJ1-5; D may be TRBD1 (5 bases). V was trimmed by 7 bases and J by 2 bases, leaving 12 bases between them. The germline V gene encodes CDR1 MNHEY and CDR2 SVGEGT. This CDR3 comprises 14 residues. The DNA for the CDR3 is TGTGCCAGCAATAACGGGGCAGGCAATCAGCCCCAGCATTTT. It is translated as CASNNGAGNQPQHF.

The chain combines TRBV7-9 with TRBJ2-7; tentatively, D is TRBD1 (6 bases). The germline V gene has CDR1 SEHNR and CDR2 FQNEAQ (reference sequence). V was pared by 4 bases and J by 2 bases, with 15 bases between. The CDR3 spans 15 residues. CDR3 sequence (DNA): TGTGCCAGCAGCTCCCCGAGGGACAATACCTACGAGCAGTACTTC. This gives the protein CASSSPRDNTYEQYF.

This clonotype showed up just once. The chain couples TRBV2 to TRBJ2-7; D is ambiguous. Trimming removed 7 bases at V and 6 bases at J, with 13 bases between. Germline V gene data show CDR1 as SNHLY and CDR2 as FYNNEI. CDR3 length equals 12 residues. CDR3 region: CASITRPGEQYF. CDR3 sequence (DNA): TGTGCCAGCATTACACGTCCCGGCGAGCAGTACTTC.

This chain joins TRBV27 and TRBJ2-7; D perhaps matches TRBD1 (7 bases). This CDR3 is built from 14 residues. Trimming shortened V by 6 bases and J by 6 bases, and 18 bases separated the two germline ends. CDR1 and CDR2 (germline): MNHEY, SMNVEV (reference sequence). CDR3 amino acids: CASRGGGQQTEQYF. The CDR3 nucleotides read TGTGCCAGCAGAGGAGGGGGACAGCAAACCGAGCAGTACTTC.

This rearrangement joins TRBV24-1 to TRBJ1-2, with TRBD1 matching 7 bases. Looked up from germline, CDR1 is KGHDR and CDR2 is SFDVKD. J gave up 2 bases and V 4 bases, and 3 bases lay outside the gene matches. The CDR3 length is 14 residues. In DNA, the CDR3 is TGTGCCACCAGTGACTCGGGACAGAACTATGGCTACACCTTC. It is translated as CATSDSGQNYGYTF.

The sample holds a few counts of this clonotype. CDR3 amino acids: CASSSPLGGETQYF. Here the CDR3 DNA reads TGTGCCAGCAGCTCTCCCCTCGGCGGTGAGACCCAGTACTTC. The chain combines TRBV7-2 with TRBJ2-5, with D unresolved. The germline V and J ends were trimmed by 4 bases and 5 bases, with 14 bases remaining between them. The CDR3 runs 14 residues. Germline CDR1 and CDR2: SGHTA and FQGNSA.

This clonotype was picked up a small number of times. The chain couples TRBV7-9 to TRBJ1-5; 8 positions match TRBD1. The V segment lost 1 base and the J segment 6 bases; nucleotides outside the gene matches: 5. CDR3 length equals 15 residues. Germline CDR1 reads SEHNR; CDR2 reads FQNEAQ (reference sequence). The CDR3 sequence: CASSLGGQGGQPQHF. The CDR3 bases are TGTGCCAGCAGCTTAGGCGGACAGGGCGGTCAGCCCCAGCATTTT.

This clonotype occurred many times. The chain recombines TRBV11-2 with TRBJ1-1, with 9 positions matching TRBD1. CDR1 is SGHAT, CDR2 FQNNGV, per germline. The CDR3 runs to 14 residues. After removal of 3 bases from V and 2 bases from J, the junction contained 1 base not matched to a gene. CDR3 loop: CASSLGQGNTEAFF. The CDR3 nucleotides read TGTGCCAGCAGCTTGGGACAGGGCAACACTGAAGCTTTCTTT.

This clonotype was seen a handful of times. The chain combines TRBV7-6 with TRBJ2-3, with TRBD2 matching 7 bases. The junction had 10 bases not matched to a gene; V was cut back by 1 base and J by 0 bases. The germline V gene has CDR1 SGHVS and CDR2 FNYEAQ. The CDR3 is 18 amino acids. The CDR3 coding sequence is TGTGCCAGCAGCTTAGTGGCGGGGGACGATATGAGCACAGATACGCAGTATTTT. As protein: CASSLVAGDDMSTDTQYF.

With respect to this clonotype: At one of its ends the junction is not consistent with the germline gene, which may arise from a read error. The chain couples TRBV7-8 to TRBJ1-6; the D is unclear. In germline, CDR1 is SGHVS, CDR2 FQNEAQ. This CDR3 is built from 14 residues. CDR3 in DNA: TGTGCCAACAGCATGGACGGCCCTAATTCACCCCTCCACTTT. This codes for CANSMDGPNSPLHF.

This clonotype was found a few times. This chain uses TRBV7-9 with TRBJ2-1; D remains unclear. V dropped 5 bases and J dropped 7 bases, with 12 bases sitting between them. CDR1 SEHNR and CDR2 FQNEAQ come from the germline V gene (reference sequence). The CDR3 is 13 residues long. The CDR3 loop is CASSPSDGNEQFF. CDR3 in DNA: TGTGCCAGCAGCCCGTCGGATGGGAATGAGCAGTTCTTC.

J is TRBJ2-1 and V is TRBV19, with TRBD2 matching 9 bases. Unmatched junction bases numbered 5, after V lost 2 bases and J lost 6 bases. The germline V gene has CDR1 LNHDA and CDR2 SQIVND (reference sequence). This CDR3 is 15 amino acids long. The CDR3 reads CASSIFAGGFNEQFF. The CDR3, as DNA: TGTGCCAGTAGTATATTCGCGGGGGGGTTCAATGAGCAGTTCTTC.

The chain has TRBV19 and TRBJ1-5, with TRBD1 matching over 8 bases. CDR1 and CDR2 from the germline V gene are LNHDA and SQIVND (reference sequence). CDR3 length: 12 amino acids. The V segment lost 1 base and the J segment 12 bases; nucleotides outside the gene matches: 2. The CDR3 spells CASSIGTGLQHF. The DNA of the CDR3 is TGTGCCAGTAGTATAGGGACAGGGCTCCAGCATTTT.

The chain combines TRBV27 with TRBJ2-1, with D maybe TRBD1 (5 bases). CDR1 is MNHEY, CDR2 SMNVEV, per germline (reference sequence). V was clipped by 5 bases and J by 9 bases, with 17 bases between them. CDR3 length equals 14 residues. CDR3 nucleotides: TGTGCCAGCAGTATTACGTACCCCAGGGCTGAGCAGTTCTTC. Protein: CASSITYPRAEQFF.

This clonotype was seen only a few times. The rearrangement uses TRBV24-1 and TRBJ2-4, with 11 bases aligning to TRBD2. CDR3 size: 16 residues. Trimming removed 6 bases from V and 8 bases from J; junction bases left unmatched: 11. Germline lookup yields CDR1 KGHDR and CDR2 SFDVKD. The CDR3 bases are TGTGCCACCAGTCCTGGGATAGCGGGGGGGGATGACATTCAGTACTTC. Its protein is CATSPGIAGGDDIQYF.

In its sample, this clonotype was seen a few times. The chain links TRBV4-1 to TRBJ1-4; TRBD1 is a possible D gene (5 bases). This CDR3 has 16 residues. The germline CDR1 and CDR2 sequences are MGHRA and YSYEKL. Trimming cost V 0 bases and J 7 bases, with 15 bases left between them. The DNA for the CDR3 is TGCGCCAGCAGCCAAGATTACCTTGGGGGGAGTGAAAAACTGTTTTTT. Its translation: CASSQDYLGGSEKLFF.

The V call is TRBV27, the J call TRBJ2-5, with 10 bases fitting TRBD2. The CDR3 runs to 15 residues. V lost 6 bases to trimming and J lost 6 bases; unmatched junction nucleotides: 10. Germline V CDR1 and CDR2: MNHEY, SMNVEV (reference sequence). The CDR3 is CASSPTSGAVKTQYF. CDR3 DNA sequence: TGTGCCAGCAGCCCAACTAGCGGGGCCGTGAAGACCCAGTACTTC.

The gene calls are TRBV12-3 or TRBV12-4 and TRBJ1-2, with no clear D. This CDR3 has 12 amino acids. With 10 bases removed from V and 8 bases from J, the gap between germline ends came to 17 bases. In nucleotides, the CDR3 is TGTGCCATTAAGGCACAACAGTGGGGCTACACCTTC. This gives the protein CAIKAQQWGYTF.